The 25 T cell receptor beta chains listed next were all sequenced from one sample in a study of shared clonotypes between healthy human individuals. Profiled with immunoSEQ multiplex PCR; TCRdb holds only in-frame clones, not every one. The data contain about 1,500,000 clones, 96% of them seen just once; the ten biggest clones take up more than 0.9%. The sequencing sample was made of naive CD4+ T cells sorted from blood. Subset indicated: CD45RA+ positively selected. The receptor set was obtained from a man under 40 in good health.

This chain uses TRBV19 with TRBJ1-5; 7 bases align to TRBD1. This CDR3 region has 16 residues. The J segment lost 1 base and the V segment lost 3 bases, leaving 6 bases of the junction unmatched. Per the germline V gene, CDR1 is LNHDA and CDR2 is SQIVND (reference sequence). The CDR3 is CASSIRGGSSNQPQHF. The CDR3 DNA reads TGTGCCAGTAGTATTCGAGGGGGCTCGAGCAATCAGCCCCAGCATTTT.

The rearrangement uses TRBV2 and TRBJ1-4; D might be TRBD1 (6 bases). In germline, CDR1 is SNHLY, CDR2 FYNNEI. The CDR3 extends over 12 amino acids. V lost 8 bases and J 8 bases, leaving 12 bases between the germline ends. CDR3 in amino acids: CASGGAREKLFF. In nucleotides, the CDR3 is TGTGCCAGCGGGGGGGCACGGGAAAAACTGTTTTTT.

V is TRBV13 and J is TRBJ2-1; 8 nucleotides agree with TRBD2. This CDR3 comprises 16 residues. V was clipped by 6 bases and J by 2 bases; unmatched bases: 9. Germline V gene sequence: CDR1 PRHDT, CDR2 FYEKMQ (reference sequence). CDR3 sequence reads: CASSLGPGGTYNEQFF. The CDR3 coding sequence is TGTGCCAGCAGTCTAGGTCCGGGAGGGACCTACAATGAGCAGTTCTTC.

The chain employs TRBV15 and TRBJ2-7, with 11 positions matching TRBD1. V shed 5 bases, J shed 4 bases, and the junction held 4 bases outside the gene matches. CDR1 and CDR2 from the germline V gene are LNHNV and YYDKDF (reference sequence). This CDR3 region has 14 residues. CDR3 sequence reads: CATSPGQGEYEQYF. The CDR3 DNA reads TGTGCCACCAGCCCGGGACAGGGGGAATACGAGCAGTACTTC.

The genes are TRBV2 and TRBJ2-7; no reliable D call. There are 11 residues in the CDR3. V lost 6 bases to trimming and J lost 4 bases, with 7 bases between them. Germline V gene sequence: CDR1 SNHLY, CDR2 FYNNEI. CDR3 bases: TGTGCCAGCAGCCTCATGTACGAGCAGTACTTC. Its translation: CASSLMYEQYF.

This rearrangement joins TRBV11-2 to TRBJ2-7; a possible D gene is TRBD2 (5 bases). The CDR3 extends over 13 amino acids. Germline V gives CDR1 SGHAT, CDR2 FQNNGV. V was cut by 2 bases and J by 6 bases, with 11 bases left in between. The CDR3: CASSLSVRGEQYF. The CDR3 nucleotides are TGTGCCAGCAGCTTAAGTGTTCGGGGCGAGCAGTACTTC.

V usage is TRBV13 and J usage is TRBJ2-1; the D gene could be TRBD1 or TRBD2 (6 bases each). Per germline, CDR1 PRHDT and CDR2 FYEKMQ (reference sequence). The CDR3 extends over 15 amino acids. V was shortened by 5 bases and J by 0 bases, with 11 bases between the two germline ends. The CDR3 DNA sequence: TGTGCCAGCAGCCTGCGGGACACCTCCTACAATGAGCAGTTCTTC. This sequence encodes CASSLRDTSYNEQFF. Supplemented by reference TRBV13 and TRBJ2-1, the full variable domain reads AAGVIQSPRHLIKEKRETATLKCYPIPRHDTVYWYQQGPGQDPQFLISFYEKMQSDKGSIPDRFSAQQFSDYHSELNMSSLELGDSALYFCASSLRDTSYNEQFFGPGTRLTVL.

V is TRBV5-8 and J is TRBJ2-4; 9 bases map to TRBD2. This CDR3 spans 16 amino acids. From germline, CDR1 is SGHTS and CDR2 YDEGEE. J gave up 4 bases and V 0 bases, and 5 bases lay outside the gene matches. CDR3 protein: CASSLGELAGKNIQYF. The CDR3 DNA reads as TGTGCCAGCAGCTTGGGGGAACTAGCGGGTAAAAACATTCAGTACTTC.

J is TRBJ2-1 and V is TRBV5-1; D ambiguous. The CDR3 is 11 residues long. Trimming left V 0 bases short and J 15 bases short, with 10 bases between. Looked up from germline, CDR1 is SGHRS and CDR2 is YFSETQ. The CDR3 DNA reads TGCGCCAGCAGCTTGGACACCTCAAGGTTCTTC. This codes for CASSLDTSRFF.

CDR3 coding DNA: TGTGCCAGCCAACGTTTAGCGTCTGGAAACACCATATATTTT. The encoded protein is CASQRLASGNTIYF. V usage is TRBV2 and J usage is TRBJ1-3; D gene unclear. Germline CDR1 reads SNHLY; CDR2 reads FYNNEI. V dropped 8 bases and J dropped 1 base, with 12 bases sitting between them. The CDR3 consists of 14 residues.

The V call is TRBV7-6, the J call TRBJ2-5; TRBD2 matches at 7 bases. Germline V CDR1 and CDR2: SGHVS, FNYEAQ. V lost 2 bases, J lost 0 bases, and 6 bases stayed unmatched. This CDR3 has 16 amino acids. In DNA form, the CDR3 reads TGTGCCAGCAGCTTACTGCTAGCGGAGAACCAAGAGACCCAGTACTTC. Amino acid sequence: CASSLLLAENQETQYF.

The chain has TRBV18 and TRBJ2-7; unclear D gene. The CDR3 contains 14 residues. Trimming took off 0 bases at V and 6 bases at J, with 12 bases between the two ends. Per germline, CDR1 KGHSH and CDR2 LQKENI. DNA of the CDR3: TGTGCCAGCTCACCACCCAATACCGGTGGCGAGCAGTACTTC. Translation gives CASSPPNTGGEQYF.

The V and J genes are TRBV4-1 and TRBJ2-3; 9 positions agree with TRBD1. V lost 8 bases to trimming and J lost 7 bases; unmatched junction nucleotides: 19. This CDR3 is 17 amino acids long. In germline, CDR1 is MGHRA, CDR2 YSYEKL. Here the CDR3 DNA reads TGCGCCAGCGGTCTCCAATGGAGGGACAGGGCCACTTATACGCAGTATTTT. Its translation is CASGLQWRDRATYTQYF.

This chain uses TRBV5-1 with TRBJ2-7; D unclear. CDR1 is SGHRS, CDR2 YFSETQ, per germline. This CDR3 region has 16 residues. Between the trimmed V and J ends, which lost 0 bases and 2 bases, there was a span of 15 bases. This CDR3 reads CASSLEVGGIAYEQYF. DNA for the CDR3: TGCGCCAGCAGCTTGGAAGTAGGCGGAATCGCCTACGAGCAGTACTTC.

The rearrangement joins TRBV5-4 to TRBJ1-2; D is possibly TRBD1 (5 bases). The CDR3 is 15 residues long. From germline, CDR1 is SGHNT and CDR2 YYREEE (reference sequence). V dropped 0 bases and J dropped 3 bases, with 12 bases sitting between them. Here the CDR3 DNA reads TGTGCCAGCAGCTTGGTCCAGGGATCGGACTATGGCTACACCTTC. Its translation is CASSLVQGSDYGYTF.

The chain joins TRBV5-8 to TRBJ1-2, with a possible D match to TRBD1 (6 bases). Germline values: CDR1 SGHTS, CDR2 YDEGEE. This CDR3 is 15 amino acids long. The V end was cut by 4 bases, the J end by 3 bases, with 16 bases between. CDR3 region: CASSINRVPDYGYTF. The CDR3 DNA follows: TGTGCCAGCAGCATAAACAGGGTTCCGGACTATGGCTACACCTTC.

As regards this clone: Other nucleotide sequences from this sample produce the same CDR3. V gene TRBV9 combines with J gene TRBJ2-7, with 7 nucleotides matching TRBD2. V trimming: 2 bases; J trimming: 0 bases; junction bases outside the gene matches: 2. CDR1 SGDLS and CDR2 YYNGEE come from the germline V gene. The CDR3 has 14 amino acids. CDR3 DNA: TGTGCCAGCAGCGTTGGGACTACCTCCTACGAGCAGTACTTC. This translates into CASSVGTTSYEQYF. Full variable domain (remainder filled in from reference TRBV9 and TRBJ2-7): DSGVTQTPKHLITATGQRVTLRCSPRSGDLSVYWYQQSLDQGLQFLIQYYNGEERAKGNILERFSAQQFPDLHSELNLSSLELGDSALYFCASSVGTTSYEQYFGPGTRLTVT.

CDR3 bases: TGTGCCAGCAGCCCGACTAGCGGGGGCTACAATGAGCAGTTCTTC. Translating gives CASSPTSGGYNEQFF. The rearrangement joins TRBV7-9 to TRBJ2-1; 12 nucleotides agree with TRBD2. From germline, CDR1 is SEHNR and CDR2 FQNEAQ (reference sequence). After removal of 5 bases from V and 3 bases from J, the junction contained 2 bases not matched to a gene. The CDR3 contains 15 residues.

The CDR3 sequence is CASSPRDRVNTEAFF. CDR3 bases: TGTGCCAGCAGCCCCCGGGACAGGGTGAACACTGAAGCTTTCTTT. The chain carries TRBV7-9 and TRBJ1-1; TRBD1 agrees at 9 bases. Trimming at V came to 5 bases and at J to 0 bases, leaving 4 bases not matched to a gene. The CDR3 totals 15 residues. Germline CDR1 reads SEHNR; CDR2 reads FQNEAQ (reference sequence).

This clone was detected only once. The chain uses TRBV19 and TRBJ2-7, with 8 positions matching TRBD1. V shed 5 bases and J 4 bases; nucleotides not matched to a gene: 4. The CDR3 has 13 residues. Germline V CDR1 and CDR2: LNHDA, SQIVND (reference sequence). CDR3 loop: CASSGQGRYEQYF. The CDR3 DNA is TGTGCCAGTAGTGGACAGGGTAGATACGAGCAGTACTTC. Full variable domain (outside the CDR3, taken from reference TRBV19 and TRBJ2-7): DGGITQSPKYLFRKEGQNVTLSCEQNLNHDAMYWYRQDPGQGLRLIYYSQIVNDFQKGDIAEGYSVSREKKESFPLTVTSAQKNPTAFYLCASSGQGRYEQYFGPGTRLTVT.

This chain links TRBV9 with TRBJ2-7, with D unresolved. This CDR3 has 15 residues. Germline CDR1 reads SGDLS; CDR2 reads YYNGEE. V lost 2 bases, J lost 1 base, and 13 bases lay in between. The CDR3 coding sequence is TGTGCCAGCAGCGTGTCTAGTTGGGGATCCTACGAGCAGTACTTC. Amino acids: CASSVSSWGSYEQYF.

V and J are TRBV2 and TRBJ2-1, with 11 nucleotides matching TRBD1. V shed 5 bases, J shed 3 bases, and the junction held 15 bases outside the gene matches. In germline, CDR1 is SNHLY, CDR2 FYNNEI. The CDR3 totals 19 residues. CDR3 in amino acids: CASSTKSGTGGTLYNEQFF. CDR3 DNA: TGTGCCAGCAGTACTAAGAGCGGGACAGGGGGGACTCTCTACAATGAGCAGTTCTTC.

In DNA form, the CDR3 reads TGTGCCTGGAGGAGGACTAGCGCTCACTACGAGCAGTACTTC. Translating it yields CAWRRTSAHYEQYF. This rearrangement joins TRBV30 to TRBJ2-7; 9 bases are a match to TRBD2. Germline loops: CDR1 GTSNPN, CDR2 SVGIG (reference sequence). This CDR3 is 14 amino acids long. Trimming removed 3 bases from V and 3 bases from J; junction bases left unmatched: 6.

The rearrangement joins TRBV6-5 to TRBJ1-3, with D unresolved. The V gene lost 6 bases and the J gene lost 1 base, with 4 bases spanning the gap. The CDR3 is made up of 12 amino acids. The germline gives CDR1 MNHEY, CDR2 SVGAGI. The CDR3 sequence is CASRTSGNTIYF. Written as DNA, the CDR3 is TGTGCCAGCAGGACTTCTGGAAACACCATATATTTT.

The chain joins TRBV4-1 to TRBJ1-1, with no clear D. The germline V and J ends were trimmed by 4 bases and 3 bases, with 15 bases remaining between them. Germline V lookup: CDR1 MGHRA, CDR2 YSYEKL. The CDR3 is 15 residues long. CDR3 DNA: TGCGCCAGCAGCCCCCCGGCCCCGGATCACACTGAAGCTTTCTTT. It codes for CASSPPAPDHTEAFF.